Listed here are 16 T cell receptor beta chains from one sample, sequenced in a study of OX40 agonist ivuxolimab in advanced cancers. Profiled with immunoSEQ multiplex PCR; TCRdb holds only in-frame clones, not every one. The repertoire holds over 100,000 clones, approximately 90% seen once, with under 0.7% in the top ten. This sample comprised CD4+ or CD8+ T cells sorted from blood, obtained in a trial of the OX40 agonist ivuxolimab. The receptor set was obtained from an adult with an advanced solid tumor such as melanoma, head and neck, liver or kidney cancer.

This chain connects TRBV10-1 to TRBJ2-5, with D unresolved. V dropped 4 bases and J dropped 2 bases, with 8 bases sitting between them. The germline CDR1 and CDR2 sequences are WNHNN and SYGVQD (reference sequence). The CDR3 contains 13 residues. This CDR3 reads CASSAQYQETQYF. The CDR3 bases are TGCGCCAGCAGTGCCCAGTATCAAGAGACCCAGTACTTC.

This clone is a singleton in its sample. The chain combines TRBV12-5 with TRBJ2-1, with a weak D call TRBD2 (6 bases). The CDR3 contains 16 residues. Germline CDR1 is LGHNT and CDR2 is FRNRAP. Trimming left V 4 bases short and J 0 bases short, with 13 bases between. CDR3 coding DNA: TGTGCTAGTGGTTCGGGCGGGGCCCACTCCTACAATGAGCAGTTCTTC. Translating gives CASGSGGAHSYNEQFF.

This clone was recorded once. This chain joins TRBV7-8 and TRBJ1-5; D may be TRBD1 (6 bases). Trimming removed 5 bases from V and 4 bases from J, with 15 bases in between. Germline CDR1 and CDR2: SGHVS and FQNEAQ. CDR3 size: 15 residues. CDR3 in amino acids: CASSVSDSLNQPQHF. Here the CDR3 DNA reads TGTGCCAGCAGCGTGTCGGACAGTCTAAATCAGCCCCAGCATTTT.

This chain links TRBV6-5 with TRBJ1-2; no definite D call. This CDR3 contains 11 residues. Between the trimmed V and J ends, which lost 7 bases and 1 base, there was a span of 4 bases. Germline CDR1 and CDR2: MNHEY and SVGAGI. CDR3 coding DNA: TGTGCCAGCAACGGTAACTATGGCTACACCTTC. Protein product: CASNGNYGYTF.

The genes are TRBV18 and TRBJ2-2, with D possibly being TRBD2 (5 bases). Germline V gene data show CDR1 as KGHSH and CDR2 as LQKENI. V lost 1 base and J 5 bases, leaving 17 bases between the germline ends. There are 17 residues in the CDR3. CDR3 in amino acids: CASSPLGSRRGTGELFF. In nucleotides, the CDR3 is TGTGCCAGCTCACCACTGGGGTCGCGCCGGGGAACCGGGGAGCTGTTTTTT.

This clone was seen once. In nucleotides, the CDR3 is TGTGCCAGCAGCCCACCGGGACTAGCTTTTCCGGAGACCCAGTACTTC. This encodes CASSPPGLAFPETQYF. The genes are TRBV7-2 and TRBJ2-5, with 9 bases matching TRBD2. The CDR3 runs to 16 residues. Germline trimming cut 5 bases from V and 5 bases from J; bases unmatched to any gene: 12. The germline V gene encodes CDR1 SGHTA and CDR2 FQGNSA.

This chain connects TRBV27 to TRBJ1-2; the D is unclear. CDR1 is MNHEY and CDR2 is SMNVEV in the germline V gene (reference sequence). V lost 5 bases and J 0 bases, leaving 10 bases between the germline ends. The CDR3 runs 14 residues. The CDR3 region is CASSVGVSNYGYTF. The CDR3 region has the DNA TGTGCCAGCAGTGTCGGGGTATCTAACTATGGCTACACCTTC.

V and J are TRBV9 and TRBJ1-1; unclear D gene. The CDR3 has 14 residues. Germline values: CDR1 SGDLS, CDR2 YYNGEE. V was trimmed by 4 bases and J by 1 base, leaving 11 bases between them. This CDR3 is CASSTQTGNTEAFF. In nucleotides, the CDR3 is TGTGCCAGCAGCACCCAGACGGGGAACACTGAAGCTTTCTTT.

The chain is built from TRBV9 and TRBJ1-2; D not certain. The V end was cut by 0 bases, the J end by 10 bases, with 22 bases between. This CDR3 contains 16 residues. Germline V CDR1 and CDR2: SGDLS, YYNGEE. The CDR3 nucleotides read TGTGCCAGCAGCGTAGAGGTGCAGGTAAATTCGCATGACTACACCTTC. Amino acid sequence: CASSVEVQVNSHDYTF.

The J gene is TRBJ2-1, the V gene TRBV5-1; maybe TRBD1 (5 bases). CDR3 size: 13 residues. Trimming took off 0 bases at V and 9 bases at J, with 10 bases between the two ends. CDR1 is SGHRS, CDR2 YFSETQ, per germline. CDR3 bases: TGCGCCAGCAGCTTGGGTCAAGGGGTTGAGCAGTTCTTC. Its protein is CASSLGQGVEQFF.

The chain carries TRBV15 and TRBJ1-2; a possible D gene is TRBD1 (5 bases). The CDR3 covers 14 residues. Trimming stripped 5 bases from V and 2 bases from J, with 12 bases between. From germline, CDR1 is LNHNV and CDR2 YYDKDF (reference sequence). The CDR3 sequence: CATSLGAGNYGYTF. The CDR3 nucleotides read TGTGCCACCAGCCTCGGGGCAGGGAACTATGGCTACACCTTC.

This sequence joins TRBV28 and TRBJ1-5; D is uncertain. Germline CDR1 reads MDHEN; CDR2 reads SYDVKM. Deletions cut 8 bases from V and 3 bases from J, with 8 bases between. This CDR3 has 12 amino acids. CDR3 DNA: TGTGCCAGCGCCTCAGCCAATCAGCCCCAGCATTTT. This translates into CASASANQPQHF.

The chain joins TRBV6-6 to TRBJ2-7, with TRBD2 as a possible D gene (5 bases). Germline V gene data show CDR1 as MNHNY and CDR2 as SVGAGI (reference sequence). Trimming took 0 bases from V and 6 from J, leaving 18 bases between them. CDR3 size: 16 residues. The CDR3 sequence is CASSYSSVGGRGEQYF. For the CDR3, the DNA is TGTGCCAGCAGTTACTCGTCGGTCGGAGGTCGGGGCGAGCAGTACTTC.

The chain recombines TRBV30 with TRBJ2-5, with D perhaps TRBD2 (5 bases). CDR1 and CDR2 from the germline V gene are GTSNPN and SVGIG (reference sequence). With 8 bases removed from V and 1 base from J, the gap between germline ends came to 20 bases. There are 15 residues in the CDR3. The CDR3 spells CAPIPSGGLQETQYF. The CDR3 DNA is TGTGCCCCAATCCCAAGCGGCGGACTCCAAGAGACCCAGTACTTC.

The rearrangement joins TRBV5-8 to TRBJ2-3; no firm D call. V lost 3 bases, J lost 2 bases, and 13 bases lay in between. The CDR3 spans 15 residues. From germline, CDR1 is SGHTS and CDR2 YDEGEE. DNA of the CDR3: TGTGCCAGCAGCTCGCCAGACATAGTCACAGATACGCAGTATTTT. Its translation: CASSSPDIVTDTQYF.

The chain employs TRBV28 and TRBJ1-2, with 9 bases that match TRBD1. J gave up 6 bases and V 2 bases, and 7 bases lay outside the gene matches. This CDR3 is 15 amino acids long. Looked up from germline, CDR1 is MDHEN and CDR2 is SYDVKM. CDR3 amino acids: CASSLRTGGADGYTF. As DNA, the CDR3 is TGTGCCAGCAGTTTACGAACAGGGGGCGCTGATGGCTACACCTTC.